Presented here are 12 T cell receptor beta chains from one specimen sequenced in a study of tissue T cells after allogeneic stem cell transplantation. Data came from immunoSEQ multiplex PCR; TCRdb stores just in-frame clones and leaves some out. The profile covers about 21,000 clones, with more than 65% appearing a single time and 0.41% taken by the ten largest. Material: blood. These receptors were collected from a female BALB/c mouse in good health. MHC haplotype here: H2-d.

Regarding this clone: Gene names and germline match the mouse. The read falls 1 residue short of the CDR3 end, and the missing part is taken from the germline J gene. This rearrangement joins TRBV5 to TRBJ1-6, with D perhaps TRBD1 (5 bases). TRBJ1-6 is an open reading frame whose function is uncertain. The V gene's germline CDR1 is LGHNA and CDR2 YNLKQL (reference sequence). The CDR3 consists of 17 residues. Deletions cut 1 base from V and 0 bases from J, with 10 bases between. CDR3 protein: CASSQGGGNSYNSPLYF. The sequenced part of the CDR3 DNA is TGTGCCAGCAGCCAAGGGGGGGGGAATTCCTATAATTCGCCCCTCTAC.

Details on this clone: Mouse gene names and germline throughout. The DNA ends 1 residue before the CDR3 does, and the rest of the CDR3 is filled in from the germline J gene. This chain links TRBV19 with TRBJ2-4, with 11 nucleotides matching TRBD2. CDR1 and CDR2 (germline): FNHDT, SITEND (reference sequence). The CDR3 runs to 15 residues. Germline trimming cut 5 bases from V and 0 bases from J; bases unmatched to any gene: 2. CDR3 sequence reads: CASSGLGGSQNTLYF. CDR3 bases read: TGTGCCAGCAGCGGACTGGGGGGTAGTCAAAACACCTTGTAC.

About this clone: The genes are named according to mouse. With the read ending 1 residue before the CDR3 end, the germline J gene is used to fill in that end. V and J are TRBV13-2 and TRBJ1-3; a weak D match, TRBD1 (6 bases). Trimming left V 1 base short and J 0 bases short, with 17 bases between. Per germline, CDR1 NNHNN and CDR2 SYGAGS (reference sequence). The CDR3 contains 18 residues. The CDR3 loop reads CASGDNTEGQYSGNTLYF. CDR3 DNA, as far as it was read: TGTGCCAGCGGTGATAATACTGAGGGACAATATTCTGGAAATACGCTCTAT.

In regard to this clone: The genes are named according to mouse. From the germline J gene comes the end of the CDR3, since the read stops 1 residue before it. V gene TRBV20 combines with J gene TRBJ2-5, with 8 bases lining up with TRBD1. V lost 7 bases and J lost 3; bases outside the gene matches: 3. Germline assignment: CDR1 GFQATS and CDR2 STVNSAI. The CDR3 spans 12 residues. The part of the CDR3 DNA that was read is TGTGGTGTCAGGACAGGGCAAGACACCCAGTAC. It yields the protein CGVRTGQDTQY. Given in full, the CDR3 is CGVRTGQDTQYF.

Of note for this clone: Gene names and germline match the mouse. The sequenced fragment ends 1 residue before the CDR3 boundary, so the rest is inferred from the germline J gene. The same CDR3 arises from other DNA sequences in this sample as well. The rearrangement links TRBV31 to TRBJ2-4, with D perhaps TRBD1 (5 bases). The CDR3 is 12 amino acids. Germline values: CDR1 GKSSPN, CDR2 SITVG. V was cut by 8 bases and J by 3 bases, with 12 bases left in between. CDR3 in amino acids: CAPPQGQNTLYF. CDR3 DNA, as far as it was read: TGTGCCCCCCCCCAGGGACAAAACACCTTGTAC.

In regard to this clone: The gene names here belong to mouse. The read finishes 1 residue shy of the CDR3 end, and the germline J gene is used to complete it. This sequence joins TRBV5 and TRBJ1-6; no clear D. TRBJ1-6 is sorted into the ORF group, with uncertain function. The CDR3 runs 14 residues. The V end lost 3 bases, the J end lost 2 bases, and 5 bases lay between the germline ends. Germline assignment: CDR1 LGHNA and CDR2 YNLKQL (reference sequence). Here the CDR3 reads CASSQHTYNSPLYF. The sequenced part of the CDR3 DNA is TGTGCCAGCAGCCAGCATACCTATAATTCGCCCCTCTAC.

This clone was counted a few times. Gene names and germline match the mouse. The sequenced fragment ends 1 residue before the CDR3 boundary, so the rest is inferred from the germline J gene. The V and J genes are TRBV13-1 and TRBJ2-1, with 9 positions matching TRBD2. Germline CDR1 and CDR2: NSHNY and SYGAGN. The V gene end was trimmed by 5 bases and the J gene end by 5 bases; junction bases not matched to a gene: 11. The CDR3 has 16 amino acids. This CDR3 is CASRDQPGLGNAEQFF. Partial CDR3 DNA: TGTGCCAGCAGAGACCAACCGGGACTGGGTAATGCTGAGCAGTTC.

A word on this clone: Any gene name here is a mouse gene name. The read comes to an end 1 residue before the CDR3 does, leaving the germline J gene to fill in the end. The J gene is TRBJ1-4, the V gene TRBV2; D remains ambiguous. The germline gives CDR1 LGHNA, CDR2 YSYQKL. Trimming shortened V by 3 bases and J by 0 bases, and 11 bases separated the two germline ends. The CDR3 contains 16 residues. The sequenced CDR3 bases are TGTGCCAGCAGCCAGAATCGGCGGATTTCCAACGAAAGATTATTT. The encoded protein is CASSQNRRISNERLF. The full CDR3 reads CASSQNRRISNERLFF. Variable domain in full (rest from reference TRBV2 and TRBJ1-4): DPKIIQKPKYLVAVTGSEKILICEQYLGHNAMYWYRQSAKKPLEFMFSYSYQKLMDNQTASSRFQPQSSKKNHLDLQITALKPDDSATYFCASSQNRRISNERLFFGHGTKLSVL.

As regards this clone: Gene names refer to mouse genes. The CDR3 is cut off 1 residue early in the read; its end comes from the germline J gene. The gene calls are TRBV20 and TRBJ2-4; possible D gene TRBD1, 7 bases. This CDR3 spans 15 amino acids. Per germline, CDR1 GFQATS and CDR2 STVNSAI. V was clipped by 0 bases and J by 0 bases, with 10 bases between them. Here the CDR3 reads CGARETGTSQNTLYF. Incomplete CDR3 DNA: TGTGGTGCTAGGGAGACAGGGACTAGTCAAAACACCTTGTAC.

In this sample, this clone turned up a few times. Each gene name is a mouse one. Coverage ceases 1 residue before the CDR3 finishes, and the germline J gene fills in the end. The genes are TRBV2 and TRBJ1-5; 10 nucleotides match TRBD1. CDR3 length equals 15 residues. Germline-derived CDR1 and CDR2 are LGHNA and YSYQKL. Unmatched junction bases numbered 1, after V lost 2 bases and J lost 3 bases. The part of the CDR3 DNA that was read is TGTGCCAGCAGCCAACGGGACAGGGGCAACCAGGCTCCGCTT. It encodes CASSQRDRGNQAPL. The whole CDR3 reads CASSQRDRGNQAPLF.

This clone was picked up a small number of times. Gene names refer to mouse genes. The read ends 1 residue shy of where the CDR3 ends; the end is completed using the germline J gene. This chain links TRBV13-3 with TRBJ1-2; the D gene is possibly TRBD1 (5 bases). The CDR3 sequence is 13 residues long. Trimming took 5 bases from V and 0 from J, leaving 8 bases between them. Germline CDR1 and CDR2: NNHDY and SYVADS. The CDR3 DNA, read in part, is TGTGCCAGCAGGAGGGGCCCAAACTCCGACTACACC. This codes for CASRRGPNSDYT. The full CDR3 reads CASRRGPNSDYTF.

Regarding this clone: Mouse germline and gene names are used. Read sequence stops 1 residue before the CDR3 end, and the germline J gene provides the missing end. This chain joins TRBV17 and TRBJ2-5; D possibly matches TRBD1 or TRBD2 (5 bases each). Germline CDR1 and CDR2: MNHDT and YYDKIL. The V end was cut by 1 base, the J end by 2 bases, with 10 bases between. The CDR3 contains 15 residues. The covered CDR3 bases are TGTGCTAGCAGTAGAGTGCCGGGGGTCCAAGACACCCAGTAC. Its protein is CASSRVPGVQDTQY. The whole CDR3 sequence reads CASSRVPGVQDTQYF.